This passage covers 31 T cell receptor beta chains from one sample sequenced in a study of beta chain features in type 1 diabetes. Study results and limitations: TCRB CDR3s were moderately but significantly shorter in Type 1 diabetes patients in all four CD4+ subsets.

Their cognate antigens are unknown. The study reverse transcribed the entire isolated RNA, so it sequenced expressed TCRB transcripts. The assay was immunoSEQ multiplex PCR, and TCRdb's table has in-frame clones only and misses some. Of approximately 150,000 clones in the sample, around 63% were seen once. The sequencing input was naive CD4+ T cells from blood. The receptors were gathered from a man aged 25-45 years with type 1 diabetes.

The CDR3 loop is CASSLLSSYEQYF. The DNA of the CDR3 is TGCGCCAGCAGCTTACTGAGCTCCTACGAGCAGTACTTC. This sequence joins TRBV5-1 and TRBJ2-7; D gene unclear. Germline assignment: CDR1 SGHRS and CDR2 YFSETQ. The CDR3 is made up of 13 amino acids. Trimming removed 2 bases at V and 0 bases at J, with 6 bases between.

The V gene is TRBV11-2, the J gene TRBJ2-3, with D unresolved. This CDR3 comprises 14 residues. Trimming shortened V by 4 bases and J by 2 bases, and 10 bases separated the two germline ends. Germline loops: CDR1 SGHAT, CDR2 FQNNGV. CDR3 loop: CASSSGQDTDTQYF. In DNA form, the CDR3 reads TGTGCCAGCAGCTCCGGGCAGGACACAGATACGCAGTATTTT.

The chain is built from TRBV29-1 and TRBJ2-5; 7 nucleotides match TRBD2. The CDR3 loop spans 12 amino acids. Germline CDR1 SQVTM, CDR2 ANQGSEA. V lost 7 bases and J lost 5; bases outside the gene matches: 7. DNA of the CDR3: TGCAGCGCTGACTCCGGGGGGGAGACCCAGTACTTC. Translating gives CSADSGGETQYF. Full variable domain (missing parts from reference TRBV29-1 and TRBJ2-5): SAVISQKPSRDICQRGTSLTIQCQVDSQVTMMFWYRQQPGQSLTLIATANQGSEATYESGFVIDKFPISRPNLTFSTLTVSNMSPEDSSIYLCSADSGGETQYFGPGTRLLVL.

J is TRBJ2-5 and V is TRBV10-1, with 7 bases fitting TRBD2. Germline CDR1 and CDR2: WNHNN and SYGVQD (reference sequence). The V and J ends lost 3 bases and 5 bases, in that order; junction bases with no gene match: 18. The CDR3 consists of 18 residues. CDR3 sequence (DNA): TGCGCCAGCAGTGATGGGCAAGCGGGAACTAATATCGGGGAGACCCAGTACTTC. As protein: CASSDGQAGTNIGETQYF.

The CDR3 DNA reads TGTGCCAGCAGCCAACAGGGGTTCTATGGCTACACCTTC. Translation: CASSQQGFYGYTF. The chain joins TRBV11-2 to TRBJ1-2; TRBD1 agrees at 7 bases. Germline values: CDR1 SGHAT, CDR2 FQNNGV. The CDR3 has 13 amino acids. With 5 bases clipped from V and 4 bases from J, the junction kept 4 bases outside the gene matches.

V usage is TRBV7-9 and J usage is TRBJ1-6, with 7 bases lining up with TRBD1. The V segment lost 5 bases and the J segment 8 bases; nucleotides outside the gene matches: 6. This CDR3 contains 14 residues. CDR1 and CDR2 from the germline V gene are SEHNR and FQNEAQ (reference sequence). The CDR3 nucleotides read TGTGCCAGCAGCCGAGACAGGGTTGATTCACCCCTCCACTTT. It specifies CASSRDRVDSPLHF. The variable domain in full, with the rest retrieved from reference TRBV7-9 and TRBJ1-6, is DTGVSQNPRHKITKRGQNVTFRCDPISEHNRLYWYRQTLGQGPEFLTYFQNEAQLEKSRLLSDRFSAERPKGSFSTLEIQRTEQGDSAMYLCASSRDRVDSPLHFGNGTRLTVT.

This clone was recorded a few times. The chain is built from TRBV4-1 and TRBJ1-1; possibly TRBD1 for D (5 bases). This CDR3 is built from 14 residues. Germline CDR1 and CDR2: MGHRA and YSYEKL. The V end lost 4 bases, the J end lost 4 bases, and 13 bases lay between the germline ends. CDR3 sequence (DNA): TGCGCCAGCAGCCTTGGGGGTGGAGGCACTGAAGCTTTCTTT. It specifies CASSLGGGGTEAFF.

This chain joins TRBV4-1 and TRBJ2-7; no definite D call. Trimming shortened V by 0 bases and J by 0 bases, and 6 bases separated the two germline ends. Germline-derived CDR1 and CDR2 are MGHRA and YSYEKL. CDR3 length: 14 residues. CDR3 sequence (DNA): TGCGCCAGCAGCCAAGACTACAGCTCCTACGAGCAGTACTTC. Residues: CASSQDYSSYEQYF.

Remarks on this clone: The same CDR3 also results from other DNA sequences found in this sample. V is TRBV20-1 and J is TRBJ2-5, with no clear D. V was cut by 1 base and J by 5 bases, with 5 bases left in between. CDR1 and CDR2 (germline): DFQATT, SNEGSKA (reference sequence). The CDR3 sequence is 11 residues long. The CDR3 DNA is TGCAGTGCTAGAGGCCAGGAGACCCAGTACTTC. This sequence encodes CSARGQETQYF.

This clone was observed a few times. The V and J genes are TRBV7-9 and TRBJ2-5; the D is unclear. The germline gives CDR1 SEHNR, CDR2 FQNEAQ (reference sequence). Trimming cost V 5 bases and J 2 bases, with 15 bases left between them. The CDR3 spans 15 residues. Here the CDR3 DNA reads TGTGCCAGCAGCCCCCTAGGTTGGCAGCAAGAGACCCAGTACTTC. Residues: CASSPLGWQQETQYF.

The chain has TRBV4-3 and TRBJ2-4; tentatively, D is TRBD1 (5 bases). Deletions cut 3 bases from V and 0 bases from J, with 9 bases between. CDR1 is LGHNA, CDR2 YSLEER, per germline. This CDR3 spans 15 amino acids. The CDR3 protein is CASSHREGAKNIQYF. CDR3 sequence (DNA): TGCGCCAGCAGCCACAGGGAAGGAGCCAAAAACATTCAGTACTTC.

This clone has a handful of counts. The genes are TRBV29-1 and TRBJ2-5; no clear D. Deletions cut 4 bases from V and 1 base from J, with 7 bases between. The length of the CDR3 is 12 residues. CDR1 and CDR2 from the germline V gene are SQVTM and ANQGSEA. The CDR3 DNA sequence: TGCAGCGTTGGCCAGAGCCAAGAGACCCAGTACTTC. Residues: CSVGQSQETQYF.

J is TRBJ2-6 and V is TRBV29-1, with TRBD1 matching 7 bases. This CDR3 comprises 16 residues. With 6 bases clipped from V and 0 bases from J, the junction kept 8 bases outside the gene matches. Germline values: CDR1 SQVTM, CDR2 ANQGSEA. The CDR3, as DNA: TGCAGCGTCCCGGGGACAGCCCCCTCTGGGGCCAACGTCCTGACTTTC. It codes for CSVPGTAPSGANVLTF.

V and J are TRBV4-3 and TRBJ2-7, with 8 bases that match TRBD1. This CDR3 has 16 residues. V was clipped by 5 bases and J by 1 base; unmatched bases: 10. The V gene's germline CDR1 is LGHNA and CDR2 YSLEER. The CDR3, as DNA: TGCGCCAGCAGCGCCGTGTGGGACAGGACTTCCTACGAGCAGTACTTC. Amino acids: CASSAVWDRTSYEQYF.

V gene TRBV7-2 combines with J gene TRBJ1-2; the D gene is possibly TRBD1 (5 bases). Deletions cut 3 bases from V and 1 base from J, with 9 bases between. The CDR3 consists of 14 residues. Germline V CDR1 and CDR2: SGHTA, FQGNSA. CDR3 nucleotides: TGTGCCAGCAGCTTCCGGGACTTTAACTATGGCTACACCTTC. This gives the protein CASSFRDFNYGYTF.

In this sample, this clone turned up a few times. The chain carries TRBV18 and TRBJ2-5; D not resolved. Trimming took off 5 bases at V and 2 bases at J, with 15 bases between the two ends. The CDR3 spans 15 residues. Germline CDR1 reads KGHSH; CDR2 reads LQKENI. The CDR3 loop reads CASSLADWGQETQYF. The CDR3 coding sequence is TGTGCCAGCTCATTGGCGGATTGGGGACAAGAGACCCAGTACTTC.

The sample holds a few counts of this clone. The chain couples TRBV30 to TRBJ1-1; 9 bases are shared with TRBD1. Germline CDR1 is GTSNPN and CDR2 is SVGIG (reference sequence). Losses at the gene ends were 1 base for V and 6 bases for J; bases not matched to a gene: 6. This CDR3 spans 14 amino acids. For the CDR3, the DNA is TGTGCCTGGAGTGGGGACAGGGCAATCGCTGAAGCTTTCTTT. Amino acid sequence: CAWSGDRAIAEAFF.

V and J are TRBV28 and TRBJ2-5; D perhaps matches TRBD1 (6 bases). Germline CDR1 reads MDHEN; CDR2 reads SYDVKM. The V gene lost 6 bases and the J gene lost 1 base, with 15 bases spanning the gap. The CDR3 totals 15 residues. CDR3 residues: CASRPYRESQETQYF. The CDR3 coding sequence is TGTGCCAGCAGACCCTACAGGGAATCCCAAGAGACCCAGTACTTC.

The gene calls are TRBV5-4 and TRBJ2-3; the D call may be TRBD1 or TRBD2 (6 bases each). The length of the CDR3 is 15 residues. Germline CDR1 reads SGHNT; CDR2 reads YYREEE (reference sequence). Trimming cost V 1 base and J 3 bases, with 12 bases left between them. The CDR3 nucleotides read TGTGCCAGCAGCTTGCCCACGGGGGCTACAGATACGCAGTATTTT. It encodes CASSLPTGATDTQYF.

The chain recombines TRBV18 with TRBJ1-5, with D tentatively TRBD1 (6 bases). CDR3 length: 13 amino acids. The germline V gene has CDR1 KGHSH and CDR2 LQKENI. V shed 6 bases and J shed 4 bases, with 10 bases lying between them. The CDR3 bases are TGTGCCAGCTCTACGGACAGTAATCAGCCCCAGCATTTT. It specifies CASSTDSNQPQHF.

This sequence joins TRBV4-2 and TRBJ2-1; D is ambiguous. Germline V CDR1 and CDR2: LGHNA, YNFKEQ. This CDR3 region has 12 residues. Trimming shortened V by 4 bases and J by 9 bases, and 10 bases separated the two germline ends. CDR3 protein: CASSRFNGEQFF. DNA for the CDR3: TGTGCCAGCAGCCGCTTTAACGGTGAGCAGTTCTTC.

The rearrangement joins TRBV5-1 to TRBJ2-1; 8 bases line up with TRBD1. This CDR3 has 15 amino acids. The trim removed 3 bases at V and 2 bases at J, leaving 4 bases unmatched. CDR1 is SGHRS and CDR2 is YFSETQ in the germline V gene. The DNA for the CDR3 is TGCGCCAGCAGCTCCAGGGGGCCTCCCTACAATGAGCAGTTCTTC. Amino acid sequence: CASSSRGPPYNEQFF.

The chain employs TRBV4-1 and TRBJ1-1; 9 nucleotides line up with TRBD1. This CDR3 spans 20 amino acids. The germline CDR1 and CDR2 sequences are MGHRA and YSYEKL. V was clipped by 0 bases and J by 5 bases; unmatched bases: 19. The CDR3 nucleotides read TGCGCCAGCAGCCAAGATTTAAGTCCATTATTACAGGGGGCACGTACTGAAGCTTTCTTT. Its translation: CASSQDLSPLLQGARTEAFF.

This chain joins TRBV29-1 and TRBJ2-3, with D hard to call. The CDR3 consists of 14 residues. V lost 4 bases, J lost 0 bases, and 11 bases lay in between. Germline V CDR1 and CDR2: SQVTM, ANQGSEA. CDR3: CSVGGRSSTDTQYF. The CDR3 DNA follows: TGCAGCGTTGGAGGAAGGTCCAGCACAGATACGCAGTATTTT.

There are a few counts of this clone. The rearrangement uses TRBV7-2 and TRBJ1-6; D gene uncertain. CDR1 is SGHTA and CDR2 is FQGNSA in the germline V gene. The CDR3 covers 15 residues. V was trimmed by 5 bases and J by 1 base, leaving 9 bases between them. The CDR3 DNA reads TGTGCCAGCAGCCGGTCGGGGTCCTATAATTCACCCCTCCACTTT. Its protein is CASSRSGSYNSPLHF.

A few counts support this clone. The chain recombines TRBV30 with TRBJ2-6; D is uncertain. The CDR3 spans 13 residues. Germline CDR1 GTSNPN, CDR2 SVGIG (reference sequence). The V and J ends lost 2 bases and 0 bases respectively, with 2 bases between them. The CDR3 loop reads CAWSRSGANVLTF. The DNA of the CDR3 is TGTGCCTGGAGTCGCTCTGGGGCCAACGTCCTGACTTTC. Together with reference TRBV30 and TRBJ2-6, the CDR3 gives the full variable domain: SQTIHQWPATLVQPVGSPLSLECTVEGTSNPNLYWYRQAAGRGLQLLFYSVGIGQISSEVPQNLSASRPQDRQFILSSKKLLLSDSGFYLCAWSRSGANVLTFGAGSRLTVL.

This chain links TRBV4-3 with TRBJ2-5; D is ambiguous. Trimming shortened V by 4 bases and J by 4 bases, and 13 bases separated the two germline ends. The germline V gene has CDR1 LGHNA and CDR2 YSLEER. CDR3 length: 14 amino acids. CDR3 loop: CASSLDGPSETQYF. The CDR3 nucleotides are TGCGCCAGCAGCCTGGACGGACCATCAGAGACCCAGTACTTC.

This clone was seen a handful of times. The CDR3 spells CASSVMTAGNTIYF. CDR3 coding DNA: TGTGCCAGCAGTGTGATGACAGCTGGAAACACCATATATTTT. The rearrangement uses TRBV2 and TRBJ1-3; TRBD1 might be the D (5 bases). CDR3 size: 14 residues. Germline V lookup: CDR1 SNHLY, CDR2 FYNNEI. V was cut by 4 bases and J by 2 bases, with 9 bases left in between.

This chain links TRBV30 with TRBJ1-1, with TRBD1 identical over 7 bases. Losses at the gene ends were 2 bases for V and 1 base for J; bases not matched to a gene: 4. This CDR3 is built from 14 residues. Germline lookup yields CDR1 GTSNPN and CDR2 SVGIG (reference sequence). The CDR3 region is CAWSSGQKNTEAFF. The CDR3 coding sequence is TGTGCCTGGAGTTCGGGACAGAAGAACACTGAAGCTTTCTTT.

The genes are TRBV23-1 and TRBJ2-5; no clear D. Matching the DNA end better, TRBJ2-7 makes the J call doubtful. TRBV23-1 is an ORF; its function is uncertain. The CDR3 length is 14 residues. The CDR3 reads CASSHPGTCSEQYF. In nucleotides, the CDR3 is TGCGCCAGCAGTCACCCCGGTACATGTTCCGAGCAGTACTTC.

V is TRBV29-1 and J is TRBJ1-2; possible D gene TRBD1, 6 bases. Trimming took off 5 bases at V and 6 bases at J, with 7 bases between the two ends. Germline V gives CDR1 SQVTM, CDR2 ANQGSEA. CDR3 size: 10 residues. CDR3 coding DNA: TGCAGCGTTTACAGGGATGGCTACACCTTC. Its protein product is CSVYRDGYTF.